These T cell receptor beta chains were read from a single sample in a study of T-cell reconstitution after alpha-beta-depleted transplantation in children. TCRdb reprocessed the PCR reads via MiXCR and lists one record per CDR3 protein. The sample lists 580,000 or so distinct CDR3 sequences; 23% were seen once. The sequencing used PBMCs, mostly from graft donor cells, collected 360 days after TCRalphabeta/CD19-depleted stem cell transplant. The receptor set was obtained from a boy in the first two years of life who had a stem cell transplant for acute myeloid leukemia, so the T cells may come from the graft donor. Both conserved end residues are part of each CDR3. A D gene is named only where the DNA matches it firmly. Only part of the rows carry a size: once, few, many, or a class if the clone is expanded.

d_gene	j_gene	abundance	v_gene	CDR3nt	CDR3aa
NA	TRBJ2-1	many	TRBV12-3/TRBV12-4	TGTGCCAGCAGACTAGATTCCTACAATGAGCAGTTCTTC	CASRLDSYNEQFF
NA	TRBJ1-2	few	TRBV4-3	TGCGCCAGCAGCCGACAGTCAGTAGGGTATGGCTACACCTTC	CASSRQSVGYGYTF
TRBD2	TRBJ2-3	NA	TRBV18	TGTGCCACAACACCAGGAGCGGGGAGATCCACAGATACGCAGTATTTT	CATTPGAGRSTDTQYF
TRBD1	TRBJ1-6	many	TRBV12-3/TRBV12-4	TGTGCCAGCAGTTCCTGGGGACAGGGAAAAAATTCACCCCTCCACTTT	CASSSWGQGKNSPLHF
NA	TRBJ2-5	many	TRBV7-9	TGTGCCAGCAGCTCTTACCAAGAGACCCAGTACTTC	CASSSYQETQYF
NA	TRBJ2-7	NA	TRBV7-6	TGTGCCAGCAGTTACGGACAGCTTGGAGACGAGCAGTACTTC	CASSYGQLGDEQYF
NA	TRBJ1-5	many	TRBV7-9	TGTGCCAGCAGCTTGGACGGTCAGCCCCAGCATTTT	CASSLDGQPQHF
NA	TRBJ2-1	few	TRBV20-1	TGCAGTGCTATCGCGTGGAGCGATGAGCAGTTCTTC	CSAIAWSDEQFF
NA	TRBJ2-7	many	TRBV12-3/TRBV12-4	TGTGCCAGCAGTTTGAGGGGTTACGAGCAGTACTTC	CASSLRGYEQYF
TRBD1	TRBJ1-1	few	TRBV12-3/TRBV12-4	TGTGCCAGCACCCGGACAGGGTTGAACACTGAAGCTTTCTTT	CASTRTGLNTEAFF
TRBD2	TRBJ2-1	NA	TRBV6-1	TGTGCCAGCAGTGCCGTAGCGGGGGGGACGGATGAGCAGTTCTTC	CASSAVAGGTDEQFF
NA	TRBJ2-5	few	TRBV12-3/TRBV12-4	TGTGCCAGCAGTTTTTTTTGGGAGACCCAGTACTTC	CASSFFWETQYF
NA	TRBJ1-2	NA	TRBV29-1	TGCAGCGTTGAAGAATACCAGGGCTTCTATGGCTACACCTTC	CSVEEYQGFYGYTF
TRBD1	TRBJ2-3	NA	TRBV11-2	TGTGCCAGCAGCGCCCCATTCCCCCAGGGGGACACAGATACGCAGTATTTT	CASSAPFPQGDTDTQYF
NA	TRBJ2-1	NA	TRBV15	TGTGCCACCAGCAGAGATATGGCAGTCCGAGTTAACAATGAGCAGTTCTTC	CATSRDMAVRVNNEQFF
TRBD2	TRBJ2-1	many	TRBV6-5	TGTGCCAGCAGTTACTCAGGGACTAGCGGCGATGAGCAGTTCTTC	CASSYSGTSGDEQFF
TRBD2	TRBJ2-1	few	TRBV11-2	TGTGCCAGCAGCTTAGATCAGGGTAGGGGACTAGCGGCGGAGGGTGAGCAGTTCTTC	CASSLDQGRGLAAEGEQFF
TRBD1	TRBJ2-7	NA	TRBV7-6	TGTGCCAGCAGCTTAAAGACAGGGAAGGACGAGCAGTACTTC	CASSLKTGKDEQYF
NA	TRBJ1-5	few	TRBV28	TGTGCCAGCGACAGATCCAATCAGCCCCAGCATTTT	CASDRSNQPQHF
NA	TRBJ2-2	NA	TRBV6-1	TGTGCCAGCAGTGAAACAGTCACCGGGGAGCTGTTTTTT	CASSETVTGELFF
NA	TRBJ2-3	NA	TRBV4-3	TGCGCCAGCAGCCTCTACAGAAGCACAGATACGCAGTATTTT	CASSLYRSTDTQYF
NA	TRBJ2-1	NA	TRBV4-3	TGCGCCAGCAGCCAAGATATAGGGGACAATGAGCAGTTCTTC	CASSQDIGDNEQFF
NA	TRBJ1-5	many	TRBV15	TGTGCCACCAGCAGAGATATGGGCAGCAATCAGCCCCAGCATTTT	CATSRDMGSNQPQHF
NA	TRBJ1-5	NA	TRBV7-2	TGTGCCAGCAGCCTACTCAGGGGCGGTCAGCCCCAGCATTTT	CASSLLRGGQPQHF
NA	TRBJ2-2	few	TRBV5-5	TGTGCCAGCAACGTGGGGGATACCGGGGAGCTGTTTTTT	CASNVGDTGELFF